The 23 T cell receptor beta chains listed next were all sequenced from one sample in a study of T cell responses to AZD1222 COVID-19 vaccine. Using immunoSEQ multiplex PCR, the repertoire was profiled, and TCRdb retains in-frame clones only, with some absent. The table shows roughly 170,000 clones, with roughly nine tenths occurring only once. The sequenced sample was peripheral blood, obtained on day 0 of AZD1222 vaccination. The source of these receptors is an adult in good health.

The chain joins TRBV28 to TRBJ1-2; TRBD1 matches at 7 bases. This CDR3 spans 13 amino acids. Unmatched junction bases numbered 6, after V lost 4 bases and J lost 7 bases. Germline CDR1 MDHEN, CDR2 SYDVKM. The CDR3 sequence: CASSSFDRAGYTF. DNA for the CDR3: TGTGCCAGCAGTTCTTTCGACAGGGCTGGCTACACCTTC.

The gene calls are TRBV19 and TRBJ2-3, with 8 nucleotides matching TRBD1. This CDR3 has 17 residues. Germline-derived CDR1 and CDR2 are LNHDA and SQIVND (reference sequence). The V and J ends lost 5 bases and 0 bases, in that order; junction bases with no gene match: 10. The CDR3 reads CASSPLTGAASTDTQYF. CDR3 sequence (DNA): TGTGCCAGTAGTCCCTTGACAGGGGCCGCCAGCACAGATACGCAGTATTTT. Using reference TRBV19 and TRBJ2-3 for the parts outside the CDR3, the full variable domain is DGGITQSPKYLFRKEGQNVTLSCEQNLNHDAMYWYRQDPGQGLRLIYYSQIVNDFQKGDIAEGYSVSREKKESFPLTVTSAQKNPTAFYLCASSPLTGAASTDTQYFGPGTRLTVL.

The V call is TRBV9, the J call TRBJ1-6; the D is unclear. V was shortened by 4 bases and J by 5 bases, with 10 bases between the two germline ends. Per the germline V gene, CDR1 is SGDLS and CDR2 is YYNGEE. This CDR3 has 14 residues. In DNA, the CDR3 is TGTGCCAGCAGCCCCAATCATGATAATTCACCCCTCCACTTT. Amino acid sequence: CASSPNHDNSPLHF.

This clone appeared a single time. This chain joins TRBV6-5 and TRBJ2-4; 10 bases map to TRBD1. The CDR3 covers 16 residues. Germline V lookup: CDR1 MNHEY, CDR2 SVGAGI. V gave up 4 bases and J gave up 5 bases; unmatched junction bases: 8. The CDR3 spells CASSSIGTGDENIQYF. The CDR3 region has the DNA TGTGCCAGCAGTTCCATTGGGACAGGGGACGAAAACATTCAGTACTTC.

V usage is TRBV7-9 and J usage is TRBJ1-1; D is unresolved. CDR1 is SEHNR, CDR2 FQNEAQ, per germline (reference sequence). CDR3 size: 10 residues. V dropped 1 base and J dropped 11 bases, with 5 bases sitting between them. For the CDR3, the DNA is TGTGCCAGCAGCTTAGACGGGGCTTTCTTT. Translated: CASSLDGAFF.

The gene calls are TRBV6-2 or TRBV6-3 and TRBJ1-5, with D maybe TRBD1 (5 bases). Germline V gene data show CDR1 as MNHEY and CDR2 as SVGEGT. Trimming removed 4 bases at V and 6 bases at J, with 13 bases between. The CDR3 is 14 residues long. The CDR3 spells CASSSQQATQPQHF. The CDR3 nucleotides read TGTGCCAGCAGTTCACAACAGGCTACTCAGCCCCAGCATTTT.

This chain joins TRBV7-3 and TRBJ1-1; perhaps TRBD1 as D (5 bases). This CDR3 contains 14 residues. In germline, CDR1 is SGHTA, CDR2 FQGTGA. Deletions cut 1 base from V and 5 bases from J, with 11 bases between. The chain's CDR3 is CASSLKRGETEAFF. The DNA of the CDR3 is TGTGCCAGCAGCTTAAAAAGAGGGGAAACTGAAGCTTTCTTT. Based on the CDR3 plus reference TRBV7-3 and TRBJ1-1, the full variable domain is GAGVSQTPSNKVTEKGKYVELRCDPISGHTALYWYRQSLGQGPEFLIYFQGTGAADDSGLPNDRFFAVRPEGSVSTLKIQRTERGDSAVYLCASSLKRGETEAFFGQGTRLTVV.

V is TRBV7-2 and J is TRBJ2-5; 8 positions agree with TRBD2. V shed 1 base and J 4 bases; nucleotides not matched to a gene: 11. The CDR3 is made up of 17 amino acids. Per germline, CDR1 SGHTA and CDR2 FQGNSA. The CDR3 nucleotides read TGTGCCAGCAGCTTAGATTGGCCAGCGGGAGTATCAGAGACCCAGTACTTC. Its protein product is CASSLDWPAGVSETQYF.

The sample holds one count of this clone. The chain joins TRBV14 to TRBJ1-1; no clear D. Germline loops: CDR1 SGHDN, CDR2 FVKESK. Trimming cost V 0 bases and J 0 bases, with 5 bases left between them. The CDR3 runs to 14 residues. CDR3 residues: CASSQEVLNTEAFF. CDR3 nucleotide sequence: TGTGCCAGCAGCCAAGAGGTTCTGAACACTGAAGCTTTCTTT. Using reference TRBV14 and TRBJ1-1 for the parts outside the CDR3, the full variable domain is EAGVTQFPSHSVIEKGQTVTLRCDPISGHDNLYWYRRVMGKEIKFLLHFVKESKQDESGMPNNRFLAERTGGTYSTLKVQPAELEDSGVYFCASSQEVLNTEAFFGQGTRLTVV.

V and J are TRBV14 and TRBJ1-2; the match to TRBD1 covers 7 bases. This CDR3 is built from 14 residues. Unmatched junction bases numbered 13, after V lost 6 bases and J lost 9 bases. Germline V gene data show CDR1 as SGHDN and CDR2 as FVKESK. The DNA of the CDR3 is TGTGCCAGCAGTCAATCCCGGGACAGAACCTGCTACACCTTC. As protein: CASSQSRDRTCYTF.

CDR3 sequence (DNA): TGCGCCAGCAGTGAGTCACGAGCGGGAGTCCCCTACGAGCAGTACTTC. Residues: CASSESRAGVPYEQYF. J is TRBJ2-7 and V is TRBV10-1; 8 nucleotides agree with TRBD2. CDR1 is WNHNN and CDR2 is SYGVQD in the germline V gene (reference sequence). The trim removed 0 bases at V and 2 bases at J, leaving 6 bases unmatched. This CDR3 contains 16 residues.

The V gene is TRBV28, the J gene TRBJ2-1; 10 positions agree with TRBD1. The ends lost 8 bases at V and 4 bases at J; junction bases unmatched: 8. The CDR3 is 15 residues long. The germline CDR1 and CDR2 sequences are MDHEN and SYDVKM. This CDR3 reads CASEHGTGEYNEQFF. The CDR3 bases are TGTGCCAGCGAACATGGGACAGGGGAATACAATGAGCAGTTCTTC.

This clone was picked up one time. V gene TRBV21-1 combines with J gene TRBJ1-2; the D segment call TRBD1 is taken from the table without a DNA check. TRBV21-1 is described as a pseudogene. The CDR3 consists of 14 residues. For the CDR3, the DNA is TGTGCCAGCAGCAAGCTAGGACAAGAGTATGGCTACACCTTC. Protein sequence: CASSKLGQEYGYTF.

The chain employs TRBV6-2 or TRBV6-3 and TRBJ2-7, with D unresolved. Germline V CDR1 and CDR2: MNHEY, SVGEGT. This CDR3 region has 14 residues. Trimming took 4 bases from V and 7 from J, leaving 17 bases between them. CDR3: CASSLGRWAFEQYF. CDR3 DNA sequence: TGTGCCAGCAGTTTAGGTCGGTGGGCTTTTGAGCAGTACTTC.

This chain connects TRBV30 to TRBJ1-2; D is perhaps TRBD1 (5 bases). CDR1 and CDR2 from the germline V gene are GTSNPN and SVGIG (reference sequence). The CDR3 consists of 12 residues. Trimming took off 5 bases at V and 4 bases at J, with 11 bases between the two ends. CDR3 in amino acids: CAWGGLSYGYTF. CDR3 nucleotides: TGTGCCTGGGGGGGACTGTCCTATGGCTACACCTTC. Full variable domain (remainder filled in from reference TRBV30 and TRBJ1-2): SQTIHQWPATLVQPVGSPLSLECTVEGTSNPNLYWYRQAAGRGLQLLFYSVGIGQISSEVPQNLSASRPQDRQFILSSKKLLLSDSGFYLCAWGGLSYGYTFGSGTRLTVV.

This clone has a handful of counts. The chain employs TRBV29-1 and TRBJ2-3; D unclear. The CDR3 spans 12 residues. V gave up 0 bases and J gave up 4 bases, with 5 bases separating them. Germline CDR1 reads SQVTM; CDR2 reads ANQGSEA. CDR3 protein: CSVEDLPDTQYF. The CDR3 region has the DNA TGCAGCGTTGAAGATTTGCCAGATACGCAGTATTTT.

This clone occurred a few times. The chain is built from TRBV30 and TRBJ1-2; D gene uncertain. The CDR3 length is 13 residues. Deletions cut 2 bases from V and 10 bases from J, with 17 bases between. Per germline, CDR1 GTSNPN and CDR2 SVGIG (reference sequence). CDR3 DNA: TGTGCCTGGAGTAGGCCACTCCCCGGGGTCTACACCTTC. Protein product: CAWSRPLPGVYTF.

The count of this clone is one. The genes are TRBV30 and TRBJ1-2, with D tentatively TRBD1 (6 bases). The germline gives CDR1 GTSNPN, CDR2 SVGIG (reference sequence). The V end lost 3 bases, the J end lost 2 bases, and 13 bases lay between the germline ends. The CDR3 covers 14 residues. CDR3 nucleotides: TGTGCCTGGAGGGTGAGGGGGGTAAACTATGGCTACACCTTC. It encodes CAWRVRGVNYGYTF.

The chain has TRBV5-5 and TRBJ2-5; 7 bases are a match to TRBD2. Germline trimming cut 7 bases from V and 1 base from J; bases unmatched to any gene: 7. The CDR3 runs to 14 residues. CDR1 is SGHKS, CDR2 YYEKEE, per germline (reference sequence). The DNA of the CDR3 is TGTGCCAGCGCCAACGGGGGGACCCAAGAGACCCAGTACTTC. This encodes CASANGGTQETQYF.

The chain joins TRBV30 to TRBJ1-3; 7 bases match TRBD1. The CDR3 extends over 15 amino acids. Per germline, CDR1 GTSNPN and CDR2 SVGIG (reference sequence). The ends lost 7 bases at V and 0 bases at J; junction bases unmatched: 9. The CDR3 is CASHPRQGSGNTIYF. The CDR3 bases are TGTGCCTCGCACCCGAGACAGGGCTCTGGAAACACCATATATTTT.

The V call is TRBV27, the J call TRBJ1-2; 9 nucleotides line up with TRBD1. The CDR3 has 14 amino acids. The J segment lost 8 bases and the V segment lost 3 bases, leaving 7 bases of the junction unmatched. Germline lookup yields CDR1 MNHEY and CDR2 SMNVEV (reference sequence). The CDR3 spells CASSFGTGLGGYTF. In DNA form, the CDR3 reads TGTGCCAGCAGTTTCGGGACAGGGCTAGGGGGCTACACCTTC.

This chain connects TRBV14 to TRBJ1-1, with D hard to call. Germline V gene lookup returns CDR1 SGHDN and CDR2 FVKESK. Trimming cost V 2 bases and J 7 bases, with 14 bases left between them. The CDR3 loop spans 14 amino acids. The CDR3 DNA sequence: TGTGCCAGCAGCCAAAGGCAACGGGTAGATGAAGCTTTCTTT. This gives the protein CASSQRQRVDEAFF.

The chain links TRBV5-1 to TRBJ1-4, with D hard to call. The CDR3 consists of 14 residues. Trimming cost V 4 bases and J 6 bases, with 13 bases left between them. The germline V gene has CDR1 SGHRS and CDR2 YFSETQ. The CDR3 reads CASSGGRDDEKLFF. The CDR3 DNA is TGCGCCAGCAGCGGAGGGAGAGATGATGAAAAACTGTTTTTT.